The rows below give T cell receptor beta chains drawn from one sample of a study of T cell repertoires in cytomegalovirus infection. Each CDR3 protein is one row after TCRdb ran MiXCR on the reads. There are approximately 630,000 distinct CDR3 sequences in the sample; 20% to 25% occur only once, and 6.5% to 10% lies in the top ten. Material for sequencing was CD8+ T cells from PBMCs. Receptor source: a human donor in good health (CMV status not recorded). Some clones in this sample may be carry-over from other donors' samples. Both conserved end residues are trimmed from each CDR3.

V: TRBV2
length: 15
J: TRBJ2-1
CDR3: ASRDQFQFQPNNEQF

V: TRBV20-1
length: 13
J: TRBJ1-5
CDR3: SAIRRQGTNQPQH

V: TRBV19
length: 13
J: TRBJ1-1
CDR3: ASSMSRVANTEAF

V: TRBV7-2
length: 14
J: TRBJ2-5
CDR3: ASSPYRVTSQETQY

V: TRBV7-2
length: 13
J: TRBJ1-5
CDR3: ASSLTGEGNQPQH

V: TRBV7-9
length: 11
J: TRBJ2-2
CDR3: ASSQLTTGELF

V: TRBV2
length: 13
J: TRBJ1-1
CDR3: ASSSTPGGKTEAF

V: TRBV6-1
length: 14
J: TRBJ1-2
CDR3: ASSPDEVGGNYGYT

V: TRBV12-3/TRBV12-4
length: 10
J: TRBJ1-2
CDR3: ASRVSRDGYT

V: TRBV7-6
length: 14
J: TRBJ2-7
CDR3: ASSSTTDRGRNEQY

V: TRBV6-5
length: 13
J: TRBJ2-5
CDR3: ASRPTGSIGETQY